This record covers a single T cell receptor beta chain. Methods used by the authors: Reference gene primer amplification in the assay estimated nucleated cell counts. The protocol was immunoSEQ multiplex PCR, while the TCRdb copy is restricted to in-frame clones and leaves out a portion. V, J and clone size derive from that table, while D and trimming were established from the DNA sequence. The profile shows around 13,000 clones, roughly 80% of them singletons. This entry belongs to a study of blood T cell repertoires in COVID-19. About the research overall: Samples came from the United States, Italy and Spain, spanning acute and convalescent COVID-19. PBMCs, B-cell-depleted T cells, or T cells provided the cDNA or gDNA that made up the material.

The CDR3 contains 16 residues. The J segment lost 7 bases and the V segment lost 1 base, leaving 9 bases of the junction unmatched. The V gene's germline CDR1 is LGHDT and CDR2 YNNKEL (reference sequence). Material: peripheral blood. This clonotype was obtained from a man between 40 and 49 years old with active or convalescent COVID-19. The rearrangement joins TRBV3-1 (or the pseudogene TRBV3-2) to TRBJ2-3, with 9 bases lining up with TRBD2. The chain's CDR3 is CASSQGASGEAYTQYF. The CDR3 DNA reads as TGTGCCAGCAGCCAAGGGGCTAGCGGGGAGGCCTATACGCAGTATTTT.